This record concerns one TCR beta chain sequence. The target antigen is unknown. Assay: immunoSEQ multiplex PCR; the TCRdb copy retains only in-frame clones and omits some. The table records 55,000 to 65,000 clones, over 85% of them present only once. Germline CDR1 is SEHNR and CDR2 is FQNEAQ (reference sequence). V was trimmed by 2 bases and J by 2 bases, leaving 12 bases between them. This CDR3 is built from 16 residues. The source of the sample is a study of cytomegalovirus exposure and HLA in healthy donors. Study findings and constraints: TCR clusters originating in the first cohort tended to co-occur in the 100 to 150 validation repertoires, according to a later analysis. Reports credit the classifier with highly specific, highly sensitive diagnosis of cytomegalovirus status.

The sample taken for sequencing was PBMCs. This sequence joins TRBV7-9 and TRBJ2-2; D remains ambiguous. The receptor was isolated from a young woman in good health and CMV-seropositive. The CDR3 spells CASSLTSRLNTGELFF. CDR3 sequence (DNA): TGTGCCAGCAGCTTAACTTCAAGACTCAACACCGGGGAGCTGTTTTTT.